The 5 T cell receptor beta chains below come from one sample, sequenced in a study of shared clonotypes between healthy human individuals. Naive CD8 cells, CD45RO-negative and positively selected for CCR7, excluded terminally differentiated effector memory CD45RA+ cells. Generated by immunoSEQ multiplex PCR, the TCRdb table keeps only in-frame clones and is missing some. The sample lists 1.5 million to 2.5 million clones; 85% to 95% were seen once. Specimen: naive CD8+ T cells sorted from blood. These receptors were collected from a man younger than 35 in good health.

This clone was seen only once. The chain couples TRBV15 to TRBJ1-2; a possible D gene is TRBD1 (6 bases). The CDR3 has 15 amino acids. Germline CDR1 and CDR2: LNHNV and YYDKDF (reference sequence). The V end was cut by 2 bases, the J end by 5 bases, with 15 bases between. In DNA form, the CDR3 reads TGTGCCACCAGCAGACATGGAGGACAGCCTTATGGCTACACCTTC. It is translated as CATSRHGGQPYGYTF.

The CDR3 region is CASAMGVSGANVLTF. The CDR3 DNA reads TGTGCTAGTGCCATGGGGGTCTCTGGGGCCAACGTCCTGACTTTC. The gene calls are TRBV12-5 and TRBJ2-6; D assignment may be TRBD1 or TRBD2 (5 bases each). Germline-derived CDR1 and CDR2 are LGHNT and FRNRAP. The CDR3 is 15 amino acids. Trimming left V 7 bases short and J 0 bases short, with 10 bases between.

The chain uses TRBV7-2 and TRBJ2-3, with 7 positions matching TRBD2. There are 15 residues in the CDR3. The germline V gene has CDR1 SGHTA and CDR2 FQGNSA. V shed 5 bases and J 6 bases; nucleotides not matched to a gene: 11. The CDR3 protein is CASSLEDSGLDTQYF. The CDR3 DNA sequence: TGTGCCAGCAGCCTAGAGGATAGCGGGTTGGATACGCAGTATTTT.

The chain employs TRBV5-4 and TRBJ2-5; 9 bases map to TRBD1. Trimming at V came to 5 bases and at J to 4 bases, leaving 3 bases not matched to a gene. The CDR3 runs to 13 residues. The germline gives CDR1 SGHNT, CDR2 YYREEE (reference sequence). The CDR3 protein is CASRDRGGETQYF. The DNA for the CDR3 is TGTGCCAGCAGGGACAGGGGCGGAGAGACCCAGTACTTC.

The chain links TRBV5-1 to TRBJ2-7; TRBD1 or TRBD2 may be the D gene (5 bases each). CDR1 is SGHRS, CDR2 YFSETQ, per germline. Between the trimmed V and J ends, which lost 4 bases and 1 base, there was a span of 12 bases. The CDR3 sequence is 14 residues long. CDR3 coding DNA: TGCGCCAGCAGCGCCGGGGACGGATCCTACGAGCAGTACTTC. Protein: CASSAGDGSYEQYF.